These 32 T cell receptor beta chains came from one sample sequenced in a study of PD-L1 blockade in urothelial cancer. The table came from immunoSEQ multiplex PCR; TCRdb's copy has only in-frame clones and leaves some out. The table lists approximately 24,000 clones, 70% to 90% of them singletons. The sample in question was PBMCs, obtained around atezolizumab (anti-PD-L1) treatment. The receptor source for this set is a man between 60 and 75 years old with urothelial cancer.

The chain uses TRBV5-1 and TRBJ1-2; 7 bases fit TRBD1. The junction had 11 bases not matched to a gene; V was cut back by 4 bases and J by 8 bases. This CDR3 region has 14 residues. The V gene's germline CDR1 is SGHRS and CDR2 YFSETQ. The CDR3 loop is CASSLRTGLGGYTF. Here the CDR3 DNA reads TGCGCCAGCAGCCTCCGGACAGGTCTGGGGGGCTACACCTTC.

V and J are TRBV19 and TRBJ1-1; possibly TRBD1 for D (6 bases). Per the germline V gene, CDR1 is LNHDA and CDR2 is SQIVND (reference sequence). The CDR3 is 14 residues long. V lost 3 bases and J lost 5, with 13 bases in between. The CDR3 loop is CASSISLGGTEAFF. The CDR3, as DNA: TGTGCCAGTAGTATTAGTTTAGGGGGAACTGAAGCTTTCTTT.

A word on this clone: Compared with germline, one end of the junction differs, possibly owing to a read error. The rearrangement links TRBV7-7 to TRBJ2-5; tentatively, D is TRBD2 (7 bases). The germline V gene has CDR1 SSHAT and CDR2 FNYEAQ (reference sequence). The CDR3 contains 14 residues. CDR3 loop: CASSPEGGGETQYF. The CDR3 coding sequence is TGTGCTAGCAGCCCCGAGGGGGGGGGAGAGACCCAGTACTTC.

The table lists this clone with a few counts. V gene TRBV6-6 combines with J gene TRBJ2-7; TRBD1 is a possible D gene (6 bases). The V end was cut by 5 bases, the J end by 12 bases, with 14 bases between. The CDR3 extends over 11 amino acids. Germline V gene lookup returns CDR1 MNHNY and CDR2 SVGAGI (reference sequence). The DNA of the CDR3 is TGTGCCAGCAGTCGGGGACATTATTGGTACTTC. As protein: CASSRGHYWYF.

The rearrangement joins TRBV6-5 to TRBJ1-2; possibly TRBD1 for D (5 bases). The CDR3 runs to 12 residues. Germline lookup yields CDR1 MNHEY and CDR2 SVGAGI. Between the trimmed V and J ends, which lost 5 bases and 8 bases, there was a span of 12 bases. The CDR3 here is CASSGGTWGYTF. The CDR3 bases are TGTGCCAGCAGTGGAGGGACGTGGGGCTACACCTTC.

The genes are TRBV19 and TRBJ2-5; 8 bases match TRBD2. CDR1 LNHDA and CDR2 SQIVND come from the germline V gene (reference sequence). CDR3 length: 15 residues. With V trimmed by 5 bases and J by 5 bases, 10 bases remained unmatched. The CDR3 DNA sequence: TGTGCCAGTAGTTCCGCCGGGGGGGTTCGTGAGACCCAGTACTTC. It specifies CASSSAGGVRETQYF.

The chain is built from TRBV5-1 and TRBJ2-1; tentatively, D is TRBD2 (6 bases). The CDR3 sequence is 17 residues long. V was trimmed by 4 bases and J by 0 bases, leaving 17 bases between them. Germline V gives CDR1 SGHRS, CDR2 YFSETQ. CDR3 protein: CASSMLGGSGSYNEQFF. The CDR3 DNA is TGCGCCAGCAGCATGCTGGGCGGTAGCGGCTCCTACAATGAGCAGTTCTTC.

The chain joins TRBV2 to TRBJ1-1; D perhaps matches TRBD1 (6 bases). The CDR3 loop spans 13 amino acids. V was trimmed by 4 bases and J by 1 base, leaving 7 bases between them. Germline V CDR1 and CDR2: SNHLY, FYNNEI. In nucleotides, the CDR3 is TGTGCCAGCAGTGGACAGGAGAACACTGAAGCTTTCTTT. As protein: CASSGQENTEAFF.

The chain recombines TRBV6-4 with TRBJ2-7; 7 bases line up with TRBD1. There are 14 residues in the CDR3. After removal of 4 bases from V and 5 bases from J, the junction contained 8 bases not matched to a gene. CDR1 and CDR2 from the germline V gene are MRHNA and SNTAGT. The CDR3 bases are TGTGCCAGCAGTGCCAGGGGGTTCGGAGACGAGCAGTACTTC. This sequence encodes CASSARGFGDEQYF.

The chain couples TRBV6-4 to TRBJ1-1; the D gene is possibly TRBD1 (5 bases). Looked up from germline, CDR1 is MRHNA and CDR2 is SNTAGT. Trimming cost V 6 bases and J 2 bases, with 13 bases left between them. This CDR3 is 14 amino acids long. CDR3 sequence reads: CASRGGTGNTEAFF. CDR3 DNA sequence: TGTGCCAGCAGGGGAGGAACAGGAAACACTGAAGCTTTCTTT.

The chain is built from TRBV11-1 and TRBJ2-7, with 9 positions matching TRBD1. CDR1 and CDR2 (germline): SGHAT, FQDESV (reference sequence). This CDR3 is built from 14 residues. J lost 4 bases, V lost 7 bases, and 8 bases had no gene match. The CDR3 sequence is CASKAGTGSYEQYF. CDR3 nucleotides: TGTGCCAGCAAAGCCGGGACAGGGAGTTACGAGCAGTACTTC.

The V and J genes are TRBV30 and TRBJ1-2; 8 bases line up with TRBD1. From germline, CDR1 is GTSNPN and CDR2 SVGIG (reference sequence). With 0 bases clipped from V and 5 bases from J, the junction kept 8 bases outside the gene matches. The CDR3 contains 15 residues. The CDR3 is CAWSVTLGQVYGYTF. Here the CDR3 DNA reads TGTGCCTGGAGTGTCACGTTGGGACAGGTTTATGGCTACACCTTC.

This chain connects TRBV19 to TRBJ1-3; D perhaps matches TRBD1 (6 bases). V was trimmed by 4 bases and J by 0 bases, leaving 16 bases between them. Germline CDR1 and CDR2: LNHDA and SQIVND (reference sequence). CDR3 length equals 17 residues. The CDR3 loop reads CASSTKQGSSSGNTIYF. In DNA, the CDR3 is TGTGCCAGTAGTACAAAACAGGGATCGAGCTCTGGAAACACCATATATTTT.

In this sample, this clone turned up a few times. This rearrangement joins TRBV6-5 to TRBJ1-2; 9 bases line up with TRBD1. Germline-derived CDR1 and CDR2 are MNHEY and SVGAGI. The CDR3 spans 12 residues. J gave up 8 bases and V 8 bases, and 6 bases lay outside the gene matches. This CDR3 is CASRTGVEGYTF. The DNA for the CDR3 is TGTGCCAGCCGGACAGGGGTTGAAGGCTACACCTTC.

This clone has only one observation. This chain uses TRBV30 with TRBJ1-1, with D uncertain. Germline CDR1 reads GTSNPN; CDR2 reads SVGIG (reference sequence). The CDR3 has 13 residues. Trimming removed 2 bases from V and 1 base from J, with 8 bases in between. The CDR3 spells CAWSRDWNTEAFF. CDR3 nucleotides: TGTGCCTGGAGTCGGGATTGGAACACTGAAGCTTTCTTT.

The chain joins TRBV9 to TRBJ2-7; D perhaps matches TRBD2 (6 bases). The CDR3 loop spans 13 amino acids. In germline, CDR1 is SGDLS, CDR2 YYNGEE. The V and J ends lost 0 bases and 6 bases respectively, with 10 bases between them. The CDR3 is CASSVDLGSEQYF. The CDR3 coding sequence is TGTGCCAGCAGCGTAGATCTCGGGAGCGAGCAGTACTTC.

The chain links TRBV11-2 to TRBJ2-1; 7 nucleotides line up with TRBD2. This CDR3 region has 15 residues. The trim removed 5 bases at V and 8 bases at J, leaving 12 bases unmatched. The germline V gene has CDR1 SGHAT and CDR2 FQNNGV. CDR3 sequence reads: CASSLGLVRRHEQFF. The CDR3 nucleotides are TGTGCCAGCAGCCTCGGACTAGTACGCCGCCATGAGCAGTTCTTC.

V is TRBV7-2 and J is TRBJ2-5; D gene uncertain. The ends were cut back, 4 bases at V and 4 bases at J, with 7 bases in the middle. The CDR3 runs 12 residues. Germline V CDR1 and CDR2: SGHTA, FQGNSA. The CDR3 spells CASSSSGETQYF. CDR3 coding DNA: TGTGCCAGCAGCTCCTCCGGAGAGACCCAGTACTTC.

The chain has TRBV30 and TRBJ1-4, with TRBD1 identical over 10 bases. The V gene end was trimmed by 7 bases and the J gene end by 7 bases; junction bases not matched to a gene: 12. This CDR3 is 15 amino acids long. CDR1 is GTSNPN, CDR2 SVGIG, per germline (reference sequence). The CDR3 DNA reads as TGTGCCTCCAAGCCGGGACAGGGGATTGGTGAAAAACTGTTTTTT. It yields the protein CASKPGQGIGEKLFF.

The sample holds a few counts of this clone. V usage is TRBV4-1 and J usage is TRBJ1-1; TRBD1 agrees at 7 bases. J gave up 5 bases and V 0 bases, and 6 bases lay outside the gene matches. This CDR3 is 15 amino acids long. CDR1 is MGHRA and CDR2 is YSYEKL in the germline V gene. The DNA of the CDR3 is TGCGCCAGCAGCCAAGAAGTAACAGGGGAAACTGAAGCTTTCTTT. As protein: CASSQEVTGETEAFF.

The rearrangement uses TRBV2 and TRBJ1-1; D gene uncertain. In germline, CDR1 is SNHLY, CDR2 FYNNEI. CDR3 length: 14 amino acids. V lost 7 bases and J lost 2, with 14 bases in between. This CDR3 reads CASTLEGINTEAFF. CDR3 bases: TGTGCCAGCACCTTAGAGGGCATAAACACTGAAGCTTTCTTT. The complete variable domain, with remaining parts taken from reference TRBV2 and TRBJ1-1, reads EPEVTQTPSHQVTQMGQEVILRCVPISNHLYFYWYRQILGQKVEFLVSFYNNEISEKSEIFDDQFSVERPDGSNFTLKIRSTKLEDSAMYFCASTLEGINTEAFFGQGTRLTVV.

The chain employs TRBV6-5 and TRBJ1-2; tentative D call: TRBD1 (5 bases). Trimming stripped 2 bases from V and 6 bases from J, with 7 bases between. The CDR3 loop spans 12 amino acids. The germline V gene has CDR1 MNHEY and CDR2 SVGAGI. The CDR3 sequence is CASSYRGDGYTF. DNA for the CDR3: TGTGCCAGCAGTTACAGGGGCGATGGCTACACCTTC.

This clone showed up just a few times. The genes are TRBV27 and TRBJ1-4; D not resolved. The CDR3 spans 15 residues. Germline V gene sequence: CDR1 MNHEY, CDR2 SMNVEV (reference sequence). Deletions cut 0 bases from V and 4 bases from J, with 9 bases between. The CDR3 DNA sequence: TGTGCCAGCAGTTTATCAAGAGGGCGTAATGAAAAACTGTTTTTT. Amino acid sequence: CASSLSRGRNEKLFF.

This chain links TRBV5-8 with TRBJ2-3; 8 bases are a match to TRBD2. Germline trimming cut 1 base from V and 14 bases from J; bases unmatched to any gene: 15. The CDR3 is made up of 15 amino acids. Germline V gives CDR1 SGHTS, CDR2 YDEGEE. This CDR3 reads CASSLSLSPGLVTYF. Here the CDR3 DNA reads TGTGCCAGCAGCTTGAGCTTAAGTCCGGGACTAGTAACGTATTTT.

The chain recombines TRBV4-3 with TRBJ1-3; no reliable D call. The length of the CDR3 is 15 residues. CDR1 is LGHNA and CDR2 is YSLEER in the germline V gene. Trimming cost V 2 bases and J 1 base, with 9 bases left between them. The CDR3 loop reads CASSQYLLSGNTIYF. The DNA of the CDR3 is TGCGCCAGCAGCCAATATCTTCTGTCTGGAAACACCATATATTTT.

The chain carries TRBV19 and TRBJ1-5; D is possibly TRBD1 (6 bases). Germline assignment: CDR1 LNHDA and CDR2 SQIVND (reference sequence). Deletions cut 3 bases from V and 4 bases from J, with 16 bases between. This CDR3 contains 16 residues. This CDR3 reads CASSIGGQAVNQPQHF. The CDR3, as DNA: TGTGCCAGTAGTATCGGGGGGCAGGCCGTGAATCAGCCCCAGCATTTT.

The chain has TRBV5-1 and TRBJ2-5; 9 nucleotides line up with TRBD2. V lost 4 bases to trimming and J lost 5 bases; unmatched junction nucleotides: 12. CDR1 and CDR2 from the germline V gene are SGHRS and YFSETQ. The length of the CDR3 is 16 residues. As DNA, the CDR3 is TGCGCCAGCAGCCCCCGGGTAGCGGGAGCGGGGGAGACCCAGTACTTC. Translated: CASSPRVAGAGETQYF.

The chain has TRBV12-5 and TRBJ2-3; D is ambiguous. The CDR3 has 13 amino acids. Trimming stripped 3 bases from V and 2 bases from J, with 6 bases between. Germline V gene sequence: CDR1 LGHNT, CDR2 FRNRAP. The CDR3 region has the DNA TGTGCTAGTGGTTTATTTTACACAGATACGCAGTATTTT. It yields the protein CASGLFYTDTQYF.

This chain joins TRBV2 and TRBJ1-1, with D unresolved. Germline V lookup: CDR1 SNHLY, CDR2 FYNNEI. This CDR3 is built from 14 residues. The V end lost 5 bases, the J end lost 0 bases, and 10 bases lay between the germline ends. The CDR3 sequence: CASSPRGLNTEAFF. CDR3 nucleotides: TGTGCCAGCAGTCCCAGAGGGCTGAACACTGAAGCTTTCTTT.

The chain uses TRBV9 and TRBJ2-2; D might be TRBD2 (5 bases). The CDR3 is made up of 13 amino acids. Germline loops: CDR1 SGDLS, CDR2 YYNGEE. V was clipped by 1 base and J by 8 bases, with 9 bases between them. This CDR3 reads CASSVNPGGELFF. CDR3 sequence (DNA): TGTGCCAGCAGCGTAAACCCGGGGGGGGAGCTGTTTTTT.

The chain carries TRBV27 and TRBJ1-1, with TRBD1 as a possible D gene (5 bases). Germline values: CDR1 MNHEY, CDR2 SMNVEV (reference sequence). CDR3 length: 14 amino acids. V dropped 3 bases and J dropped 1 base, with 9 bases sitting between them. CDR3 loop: CASSFSDKNTEAFF. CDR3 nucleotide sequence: TGTGCCAGCAGTTTCTCGGACAAGAACACTGAAGCTTTCTTT.

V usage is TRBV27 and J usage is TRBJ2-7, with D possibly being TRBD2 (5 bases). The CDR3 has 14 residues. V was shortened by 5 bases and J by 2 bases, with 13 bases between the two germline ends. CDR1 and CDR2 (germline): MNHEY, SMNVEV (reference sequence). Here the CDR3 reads CASSRGATPYEQYF. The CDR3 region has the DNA TGTGCCAGCAGTCGGGGAGCGACCCCCTACGAGCAGTACTTC.